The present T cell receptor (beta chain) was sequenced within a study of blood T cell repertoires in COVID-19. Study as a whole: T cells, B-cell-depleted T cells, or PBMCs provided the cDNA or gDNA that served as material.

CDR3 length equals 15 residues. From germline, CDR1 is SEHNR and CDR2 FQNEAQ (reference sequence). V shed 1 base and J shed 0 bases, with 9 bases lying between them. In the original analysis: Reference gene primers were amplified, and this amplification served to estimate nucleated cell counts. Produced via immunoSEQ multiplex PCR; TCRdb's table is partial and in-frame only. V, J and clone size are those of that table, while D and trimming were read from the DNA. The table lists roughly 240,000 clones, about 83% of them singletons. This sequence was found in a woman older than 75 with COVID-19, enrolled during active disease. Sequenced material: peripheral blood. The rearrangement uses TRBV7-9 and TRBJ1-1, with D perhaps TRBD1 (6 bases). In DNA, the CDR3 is TGTGCCAGCAGCTTAGTTCAGGGGATGAACACTGAAGCTTTCTTT. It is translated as CASSLVQGMNTEAFF.